The 25 T cell receptor beta chains given below trace back to one sample, sequenced in a study of regulatory T cells in long-lasting Graves disease. The TCR beta library used iRepertoire HTBI primers with Arm-PCR amplification of CDR3. MiXCR was run by TCRdb on the multiplex PCR reads, yielding one entry per CDR3 protein. The table records a few hundred thousand distinct CDR3 sequences, 21% of them present only once. The time point is: persistent/refractory GD, antithyroid drugs over 5 years with positive TRAb. The TCR library was prepared using RNA isolated from PBMCs. Sample: peripheral blood mononuclear cells (PBMCs), taken when the disease was refractory, from a patient treated with antithyroid drugs. These receptors were taken from a female donor with Graves disease.

The chain couples TRBV18 to TRBJ2-7; TRBD2 agrees at 7 bases. Germline values: CDR1 KGHSH, CDR2 LQKENI. The CDR3 has 16 residues. After removal of 4 bases from V and 4 bases from J, the junction contained 13 bases not matched to a gene. The CDR3 DNA reads TGTGCCAGCTCACAATCCCGGGGAGCGGGGATGTACGAGCAGTACTTC. Residues: CASSQSRGAGMYEQYF.

This sequence joins TRBV6-2 or TRBV6-3 and TRBJ2-3; possible D gene TRBD2, 5 bases. Trimming took off 5 bases at V and 5 bases at J, with 17 bases between the two ends. Germline V gives CDR1 MNHEY, CDR2 SVGEGT. The CDR3 contains 15 residues. This chain's CDR3 is CASSELILAGDTQYF. In DNA form, the CDR3 reads TGTGCCAGCAGTGAGTTAATCCTAGCAGGAGATACGCAGTATTTT.

The chain combines TRBV28 with TRBJ2-7; D possibly corresponds to TRBD2 (6 bases). This CDR3 spans 15 amino acids. CDR1 is MDHEN and CDR2 is SYDVKM in the germline V gene. Trimming took 5 bases from V and 2 from J, leaving 16 bases between them. CDR3 protein: CASSGPASVAYEQYF. The CDR3 coding sequence is TGTGCCAGCAGTGGCCCGGCTAGCGTTGCCTACGAGCAGTACTTC.

This chain joins TRBV14 and TRBJ2-7; 8 bases match TRBD1. After removal of 0 bases from V and 4 bases from J, the junction contained 8 bases not matched to a gene. There are 16 residues in the CDR3. Germline V lookup: CDR1 SGHDN, CDR2 FVKESK. In DNA form, the CDR3 reads TGTGCCAGCAGCCAAGATCTCGGCAGGGGGCAGTACGAGCAGTACTTC. Translating it yields CASSQDLGRGQYEQYF.

This chain connects TRBV27 to TRBJ2-1; 10 bases are a match to TRBD2. The V gene end was trimmed by 9 bases and the J gene end by 9 bases; junction bases not matched to a gene: 11. Germline CDR1 MNHEY, CDR2 SMNVEV (reference sequence). The CDR3 totals 14 residues. The CDR3 loop is CASRILAGLSEQFF. The CDR3 nucleotides are TGTGCCAGTAGAATACTAGCGGGATTATCTGAGCAGTTCTTC.

Comments on this clonotype: This may arise from a read error, as a much more abundant clone is one base away. The chain employs TRBV20-1 and TRBJ2-7, with 8 bases that match TRBD2. This CDR3 contains 13 residues. The germline V gene has CDR1 DFQATT and CDR2 SNEGSKA (reference sequence). DNA of the CDR3: TGCAGTGCTAGATACCTAGCGGGCTACGAGCAGTGCTTC. This translates into CSARYLAGYEQCF.

This clonotype was seen at least ten times. The CDR3 DNA reads TGTGCCAGCAGTACCAGGGTTAACACTGAAGCTTTCTTT. Amino acid sequence: CASSTRVNTEAFF. V gene TRBV6-2 or TRBV6-3 combines with J gene TRBJ1-1; D possibly corresponds to TRBD1 (5 bases). Trimming pared 5 bases from V and 2 bases from J, leaving 9 bases between. The V gene's germline CDR1 is MNHEY and CDR2 SVGEGT. This CDR3 spans 13 amino acids.

This clonotype was seen at least ten times. The chain employs TRBV27 and TRBJ2-7; 10 bases are shared with TRBD2. V shed 5 bases and J 2 bases; nucleotides not matched to a gene: 12. The CDR3 totals 17 residues. Per the germline V gene, CDR1 is MNHEY and CDR2 is SMNVEV (reference sequence). CDR3 in DNA: TGTGCCAGCAGTCCAAACCCGGGACTAGCGAGGGCCTACGAGCAGTACTTC. Translated, it gives CASSPNPGLARAYEQYF.

CDR3 bases: TGTGCCAGCAGCCAATTAGGACAGGCATCTACCTACGAGCAGTACTTC. It translates to CASSQLGQASTYEQYF. V is TRBV3-1 and J is TRBJ2-7; 7 bases line up with TRBD1. There are 16 residues in the CDR3. The V and J ends lost 2 bases and 2 bases, in that order; junction bases with no gene match: 9. Per the germline V gene, CDR1 is LGHDT and CDR2 is YNNKEL (reference sequence).

This clonotype came up a few times. The chain recombines TRBV29-1 with TRBJ1-2, with TRBD1 identical over 8 bases. Germline CDR1 is SQVTM and CDR2 is ANQGSEA. The CDR3 is 15 amino acids. Trimming removed 3 bases from V and 0 bases from J; junction bases left unmatched: 6. In DNA form, the CDR3 reads TGCAGCGTTGATAACAGGGGGGAAGCTAACTATGGCTACACCTTC. It specifies CSVDNRGEANYGYTF.

This clonotype came up many times. The chain uses TRBV7-9 and TRBJ1-4; TRBD1 agrees at 7 bases. Germline CDR1 is SEHNR and CDR2 is FQNEAQ (reference sequence). J gave up 13 bases and V 5 bases, and 10 bases lay outside the gene matches. The CDR3 covers 13 residues. CDR3 bases: TGTGCCAGCAGCCTGGGGACCTCAGGGGGACTGTTTTTT. Its translation: CASSLGTSGGLFF.

This clonotype was seen many times. The gene calls are TRBV6-1 and TRBJ2-7; D not resolved. The germline gives CDR1 MNHNS, CDR2 SASEGT. The CDR3 extends over 12 amino acids. V shed 2 bases and J shed 4 bases, with 6 bases lying between them. CDR3 loop: CASSESKYEQYF. The CDR3 bases are TGTGCCAGCAGTGAATCTAAATACGAGCAGTACTTC.

The chain couples TRBV6-1 to TRBJ1-5, with D maybe TRBD1 (6 bases). The CDR3 is made up of 18 amino acids. Trimming left V 2 bases short and J 3 bases short, with 20 bases between. Germline V gives CDR1 MNHNS, CDR2 SASEGT. The CDR3 is CASSEPIFRDILNQPQHF. The DNA for the CDR3 is TGTGCCAGCAGTGAACCGATATTTAGGGACATCCTCAATCAGCCCCAGCATTTT.

The chain carries TRBV5-4 and TRBJ2-7, with TRBD2 matching over 10 bases. CDR3 size: 16 residues. Germline V gene sequence: CDR1 SGHNT, CDR2 YYREEE (reference sequence). The J segment lost 7 bases and the V segment lost 2 bases, leaving 12 bases of the junction unmatched. The CDR3 spells CASSLPSSGRSEEQYF. DNA of the CDR3: TGTGCCAGCAGCTTACCGTCTAGCGGGAGATCGGAGGAGCAGTACTTC.

This clonotype has at least ten counts. J is TRBJ1-5 and V is TRBV24-1, with D unresolved. The ends were cut back, 1 base at V and 3 bases at J, with 6 bases in the middle. The V gene's germline CDR1 is KGHDR and CDR2 SFDVKD. CDR3 length equals 14 residues. CDR3 in DNA: TGTGCCACCAGTGATTTCGGCATCAATCAGCCCCAGCATTTT. It encodes CATSDFGINQPQHF.

The chain carries TRBV30 and TRBJ2-7; 7 nucleotides agree with TRBD1. The CDR3 loop spans 14 amino acids. Germline CDR1 reads GTSNPN; CDR2 reads SVGIG (reference sequence). V gave up 0 bases and J gave up 0 bases; unmatched junction bases: 2. CDR3: CAWSVKGASYEQYF. In DNA, the CDR3 is TGTGCCTGGAGTGTAAAGGGGGCCTCCTACGAGCAGTACTTC.

This clonotype was observed at least ten times. This rearrangement joins TRBV27 to TRBJ1-1; D unresolved. The CDR3 has 13 residues. CDR1 and CDR2 from the germline V gene are MNHEY and SMNVEV (reference sequence). V shed 6 bases and J shed 6 bases, with 14 bases lying between them. The CDR3: CASSRSPGAEAFF. As DNA, the CDR3 is TGTGCCAGCAGCCGCAGCCCCGGGGCTGAAGCTTTCTTT.

This clonotype occurred many times. The chain has TRBV29-1 and TRBJ1-2, with TRBD1 as a possible D gene (5 bases). V was clipped by 2 bases and J by 3 bases, with 7 bases between them. This CDR3 region has 12 residues. CDR1 is SQVTM, CDR2 ANQGSEA, per germline. The CDR3 DNA sequence: TGCAGCGTTGAATCGGGGGACTATGGCTACACCTTC. It yields the protein CSVESGDYGYTF.

This clonotype has just a few counts. The rearrangement links TRBV20-1 to TRBJ1-5; possibly TRBD1 for D (6 bases). V shed 3 bases and J shed 7 bases, with 13 bases lying between them. The CDR3 consists of 13 residues. The germline V gene has CDR1 DFQATT and CDR2 SNEGSKA (reference sequence). The CDR3 reads CSASGTPGQPQHF. DNA of the CDR3: TGCAGTGCTAGCGGGACACCGGGGCAGCCCCAGCATTTT.

The sample holds a few counts of this clonotype. V usage is TRBV27 and J usage is TRBJ1-4, with D hard to call. The V gene lost 6 bases and the J gene lost 4 bases, with 15 bases spanning the gap. Germline CDR1 reads MNHEY; CDR2 reads SMNVEV (reference sequence). The CDR3 totals 15 residues. The CDR3 region has the DNA TGTGCCAGCAGCGGGTCGACGGCTTTTAATGAAAAACTGTTTTTT. Translation gives CASSGSTAFNEKLFF.

This sequence joins TRBV6-1 and TRBJ1-1; D may be TRBD1 (5 bases). CDR1 is MNHNS, CDR2 SASEGT, per germline. The CDR3 contains 12 residues. The germline V and J ends were trimmed by 7 bases and 8 bases, with 14 bases remaining between them. CDR3 nucleotides: TGTGCCAGCACAAAAGACAGCCCAGAAGCTTTCTTT. Translated: CASTKDSPEAFF.

About this clonotype: Possible read error: a much larger clone is one base away. This sequence joins TRBV20-1 and TRBJ2-5; no clear D gene. This CDR3 region has 10 residues. Deletions cut 5 bases from V and 3 bases from J, with 4 bases between. The germline V gene has CDR1 DFQATT and CDR2 SNEGSKA (reference sequence). The CDR3 region is CSAFKETQYF. In DNA form, the CDR3 reads TGCAGTGCTTTTAAAGAGACCCAGTACTTC.

About this clonotype itself: With a much larger clone just one base away, this may be a read error. This chain uses TRBV6-2 or TRBV6-3 with TRBJ2-7; TRBD2 is a possible D gene (5 bases). Germline V gives CDR1 MNHEY, CDR2 SVGEGT. This CDR3 is 12 amino acids long. The V gene lost 2 bases and the J gene lost 3 bases, with 5 bases spanning the gap. CDR3: CASSYAGYEQYF. The CDR3, as DNA: TGTGCCAGCAGTTACGCGGGCTACGAGCAGTACTTC.

The rearrangement uses TRBV25-1 and TRBJ2-2; possibly TRBD2 for D (7 bases). V gave up 6 bases and J gave up 0 bases, with 20 bases separating them. The CDR3 runs to 18 residues. The germline CDR1 and CDR2 sequences are MGHDK and SYGVNS. In DNA, the CDR3 is TGTGCCAGCAGGGGGGGGTTCGGGACACTAACGAACACCGGGGAGCTGTTTTTT. It yields the protein CASRGGFGTLTNTGELFF.

The CDR3 DNA sequence: TGTGCCAGCAGCTCTCGACCTGAGAACACTGAAGCTTTCTTT. Translation gives CASSSRPENTEAFF. The chain has TRBV5-5 and TRBJ1-1, with D unclear. The CDR3 extends over 14 amino acids. Per germline, CDR1 SGHKS and CDR2 YYEKEE (reference sequence). Trimming stripped 3 bases from V and 1 base from J, with 10 bases between. The entire variable domain, with the rest obtained from reference TRBV5-5 and TRBJ1-1, is as follows: DAGVTQSPTHLIKTRGQQVTLRCSPISGHKSVSWYQQVLGQGPQFIFQYYEKEERGRGNFPDRFSARQFPNYSSELNVNALLLGDSALYLCASSSRPENTEAFFGQGTRLTVV.